This TCR beta chain was sequenced during a study of cytomegalovirus exposure and HLA in healthy donors. The CDR3 covers 17 residues. Germline lookup yields CDR1 SEHNR and CDR2 FQNEAQ (reference sequence). Losses at the gene ends were 1 base for V and 7 bases for J; bases not matched to a gene: 13. 13 Jbeta primers and 60 Vbeta primers were used for the PCR. Method: immunoSEQ multiplex PCR; TCRdb's copy keeps in-frame clones and lacks some. The sample includes approximately 170,000 clones, approximately 80% of them seen just once. Study-level findings and limits: Later analysis placed DRB1 highest and HLA-C lowest in TCR association rates, which differed by HLA locus. On later analysis, the bulk of CMV-associated TCR beta chains appeared to be HLA-restricted. Excluded were some V segments that proved indistinguishable, including TRBV6-2 and TRBV6-3.

Points on this clone: Its antigen is not known.

The genes are TRBV7-9 and TRBJ2-1; 7 bases align to TRBD2. The sequencing sample was made of PBMCs. The receptor's source is a woman aged 35 to 49 in good health and CMV-seropositive. This CDR3 reads CASSLGFLAGATNEQFF. DNA of the CDR3: TGTGCCAGCAGCTTAGGGTTTTTGGCGGGAGCGACGAATGAGCAGTTCTTC.